One sample yielded the 22 T cell receptor beta chains listed below, sequenced in a study of long-term antiretroviral therapy in people with HIV. Samples were assayed with immunoSEQ v3.0 at survey level. Profiled with immunoSEQ multiplex PCR; TCRdb holds only in-frame clones, not every one. The sample shows under 25,000 clones, around 75% of them seen only once. The sample consisted of unsorted PBMCs, taken 0.5 years before starting antiretroviral therapy. Source of these receptors: a man aged 18 to 29 with HIV.

CDR3 in amino acids: CASSRNPLGLAGGYEQYF. The CDR3 DNA follows: TGTGCCAGCAGCCGTAACCCCTTGGGACTAGCGGGGGGATACGAGCAGTACTTC. This chain joins TRBV7-2 and TRBJ2-7, with TRBD2 identical over 15 bases. Germline CDR1 SGHTA, CDR2 FQGNSA. CDR3 length equals 18 residues. V dropped 5 bases and J dropped 4; count of bases not matched to a gene: 12. Full variable domain (missing parts from reference TRBV7-2 and TRBJ2-7): GAGVSQSPSNKVTEKGKDVELRCDPISGHTALYWYRQSLGQGLEFLIYFQGNSAPDKSGLPSDRFSAERTGGSVSTLTIQRTQQEDSAVYLCASSRNPLGLAGGYEQYFGPGTRLTVT.

The chain has TRBV6-5 and TRBJ1-4; perhaps TRBD1 as D (6 bases). The CDR3 loop spans 14 amino acids. The germline V gene encodes CDR1 MNHEY and CDR2 SVGAGI. V shed 8 bases and J shed 8 bases, with 18 bases lying between them. CDR3: CASRGRGANEKLFF. The CDR3 coding sequence is TGTGCCAGCCGGGGGCGGGGCGCAAACGAAAAACTGTTTTTT.

Within the sample, this clone is large (0.1 to 1%). This rearrangement joins TRBV11-3 to TRBJ2-3; D not resolved. The V end was cut by 2 bases, the J end by 4 bases, with 13 bases between. This CDR3 contains 15 residues. CDR1 and CDR2 (germline): SGHNT, YENEEA. The CDR3 bases are TGTGCCAGCAGCTTAAGGGATCAGAACCCAGATACGCAGTATTTT. This gives the protein CASSLRDQNPDTQYF. Filled out from reference TRBV11-3 and TRBJ2-3, the complete variable domain reads EAGVVQSPRYKIIEKKQPVAFWCNPISGHNTLYWYLQNLGQGPELLIRYENEEAVDDSQLPKDRFSAERLKGVDSTLKIQPAELGDSAVYLCASSLRDQNPDTQYFGPGTRLTVL.

The chain has TRBV6-6 and TRBJ2-3, with D unclear. In germline, CDR1 is MNHNY, CDR2 SVGAGI (reference sequence). This CDR3 has 11 amino acids. V was trimmed by 0 bases and J by 6 bases, leaving 1 base between them. This chain's CDR3 is CASSYSDTQYF. The CDR3 DNA follows: TGTGCCAGCAGTTACTCGGATACGCAGTATTTT.

The CDR3 DNA is TGTGCCAGCTCACCCGGAGTGACAGGGAACTATGGCTACACCTTC. It translates to CASSPGVTGNYGYTF. J is TRBJ1-2 and V is TRBV18, with 7 positions matching TRBD1. The CDR3 totals 15 residues. Germline CDR1 KGHSH, CDR2 LQKENI. Trimming at V came to 3 bases and at J to 2 bases, leaving 6 bases not matched to a gene. Full variable domain (missing parts from reference TRBV18 and TRBJ1-2): NAGVMQNPRHLVRRRGQEARLRCSPMKGHSHVYWYRQLPEEGLKFMVYLQKENIIDESGMPKERFSAEFPKEGPSILRIQQVVRGDSAAYFCASSPGVTGNYGYTFGSGTRLTVV.

This rearrangement joins TRBV27 to TRBJ1-5, with no clear D. The V end was cut by 6 bases, the J end by 6 bases, with 9 bases between. The CDR3 sequence is 12 residues long. Looked up from germline, CDR1 is MNHEY and CDR2 is SMNVEV (reference sequence). The CDR3 spells CASSPAGQPQHF. The CDR3 coding sequence is TGTGCCAGCAGCCCGGCGGGTCAGCCCCAGCATTTT.

The chain is built from TRBV7-2 and TRBJ1-3; D remains ambiguous. V lost 3 bases, J lost 0 bases, and 15 bases lay in between. Per the germline V gene, CDR1 is SGHTA and CDR2 is FQGNSA. The CDR3 is made up of 17 amino acids. The CDR3 DNA reads TGTGCCAGCAGCTTTCACAGCCGGCGATACTCTGGAAACACCATATATTTT. This gives the protein CASSFHSRRYSGNTIYF.

J is TRBJ2-7 and V is TRBV19; D is possibly TRBD1 (6 bases). CDR3 length equals 15 residues. Germline CDR1 reads LNHDA; CDR2 reads SQIVND (reference sequence). Trimming cost V 5 bases and J 11 bases, with 25 bases left between them. CDR3 sequence reads: CASSPDGQSPYGEYF. CDR3 nucleotides: TGTGCCAGTAGTCCCGACGGACAGAGTCCTTACGGGGAGTACTTC.

The V call is TRBV18, the J call TRBJ2-2, with no clear D. This CDR3 region has 16 residues. Germline CDR1 is KGHSH and CDR2 is LQKENI. The ends were cut back, 2 bases at V and 2 bases at J, with 12 bases in the middle. CDR3 nucleotides: TGTGCCAGCTCACCAAAGGTCTCCAGAAACACCGGGGAGCTGTTTTTT. Translating it yields CASSPKVSRNTGELFF.

This chain uses TRBV19 with TRBJ2-1; maybe TRBD1 (6 bases). V dropped 5 bases and J dropped 8 bases, with 19 bases sitting between them. The CDR3 has 15 residues. Germline V gene sequence: CDR1 LNHDA, CDR2 SQIVND (reference sequence). Here the CDR3 reads CASSGRDTGIDEQFF. The CDR3 nucleotides read TGTGCCAGTAGTGGTCGGGACACGGGGATCGATGAGCAGTTCTTC.

CDR3 in DNA: TGTGCCAGCAGCGCCTTAGGGGGGCTCGACACTGAAGCTTTCTTT. It encodes CASSALGGLDTEAFF. The chain couples TRBV5-4 to TRBJ1-1; D might be TRBD1 (6 bases). Germline V gene sequence: CDR1 SGHNT, CDR2 YYREEE (reference sequence). The V end lost 4 bases, the J end lost 3 bases, and 16 bases lay between the germline ends. CDR3 length: 15 amino acids. The whole variable domain, remainder taken from reference TRBV5-4 and TRBJ1-1, is ETGVTQSPTHLIKTRGQQVTLRCSSQSGHNTVSWYQQALGQGPQFIFQYYREEENGRGNFPPRFSGLQFPNYSSELNVNALELDDSALYLCASSALGGLDTEAFFGQGTRLTVV.

The V and J genes are TRBV10-2 and TRBJ2-1; 9 bases line up with TRBD2. The length of the CDR3 is 15 residues. CDR1 and CDR2 from the germline V gene are WSHSY and SAAADI. V lost 6 bases, J lost 6 bases, and 9 bases stayed unmatched. The chain's CDR3 is CASSLAGGPTNEQFF. For the CDR3, the DNA is TGCGCCAGCAGCCTGGCGGGGGGGCCGACCAATGAGCAGTTCTTC.

The chain has TRBV13 and TRBJ2-7; 7 bases align to TRBD1. This CDR3 contains 14 residues. In germline, CDR1 is PRHDT, CDR2 FYEKMQ (reference sequence). V was pared by 0 bases and J by 2 bases, with 1 base of the junction left unmatched. CDR3 sequence reads: CASSLGTGTYEQYF. Written as DNA, the CDR3 is TGTGCCAGCAGCTTAGGGACAGGGACCTACGAGCAGTACTTC. The variable domain in full, completed from reference TRBV13 and TRBJ2-7, reads AAGVIQSPRHLIKEKRETATLKCYPIPRHDTVYWYQQGPGQDPQFLISFYEKMQSDKGSIPDRFSAQQFSDYHSELNMSSLELGDSALYFCASSLGTGTYEQYFGPGTRLTVT.

The genes are TRBV19 and TRBJ1-5; 7 nucleotides match TRBD1. The germline CDR1 and CDR2 sequences are LNHDA and SQIVND (reference sequence). The CDR3 sequence is 14 residues long. V dropped 2 bases and J dropped 5; count of bases not matched to a gene: 3. CDR3 nucleotides: TGTGCCAGTAGTATACCACAGGGGTATCAGCCCCAGCATTTT. It translates to CASSIPQGYQPQHF.

CDR3 coding DNA: TGCGCCAGCAGCCAGAGACAGGGACGGACCGGGGAGCTGTTTTTT. This sequence encodes CASSQRQGRTGELFF. J is TRBJ2-2 and V is TRBV5-1; 7 bases are shared with TRBD1. Trimming at V came to 4 bases and at J to 5 bases, leaving 8 bases not matched to a gene. The CDR3 runs to 15 residues. Germline CDR1 reads SGHRS; CDR2 reads YFSETQ.

The chain uses TRBV4-1 and TRBJ2-7, with D tentatively TRBD1 or TRBD2 (5 bases each). The CDR3 runs to 15 residues. V gave up 6 bases and J gave up 2 bases, with 17 bases separating them. CDR1 and CDR2 (germline): MGHRA, YSYEKL. CDR3 sequence (DNA): TGCGCCAGCAGGTTGGGGGTACTTGTTCCCTACGAGCAGTACTTC. Translating gives CASRLGVLVPYEQYF.

The genes are TRBV4-2 and TRBJ1-1; unclear D gene. The V end lost 0 bases, the J end lost 1 base, and 18 bases lay between the germline ends. Germline V lookup: CDR1 LGHNA, CDR2 YNFKEQ. The CDR3 is made up of 18 amino acids. The CDR3 nucleotides read TGTGCCAGCAGCCAAGATCCTTTGGATAGTGAAGGGAACACTGAAGCTTTCTTT. Amino acid sequence: CASSQDPLDSEGNTEAFF.

The chain recombines TRBV7-9 with TRBJ1-1; D remains ambiguous. Germline V lookup: CDR1 SEHNR, CDR2 FQNEAQ (reference sequence). The CDR3 contains 14 residues. V was clipped by 6 bases and J by 4 bases, with 15 bases between them. CDR3 protein: CASSPWRGSTEAFF. CDR3 in DNA: TGTGCCAGCAGTCCTTGGCGGGGATCCACTGAAGCTTTCTTT.

This chain joins TRBV27 and TRBJ1-5; no clear D gene. CDR1 and CDR2 from the germline V gene are MNHEY and SMNVEV (reference sequence). Trimming took 5 bases from V and 0 from J, leaving 17 bases between them. The CDR3 totals 17 residues. The CDR3 DNA reads as TGTGCCAGCAGTCCTAATCAAGACGCATATAGCAATCAGCCCCAGCATTTT. It specifies CASSPNQDAYSNQPQHF.

V and J are TRBV18 and TRBJ2-1; 7 nucleotides align to TRBD1. The germline V gene encodes CDR1 KGHSH and CDR2 LQKENI. With 5 bases clipped from V and 1 base from J, the junction kept 8 bases outside the gene matches. The CDR3 contains 16 residues. CDR3 DNA sequence: TGTGCCAGCTCAAAAAGACAGGGAGAGTCCTACAATGAGCAGTTCTTC. Protein product: CASSKRQGESYNEQFF.

The V and J genes are TRBV5-4 and TRBJ1-1, with 8 bases lining up with TRBD1. The trim removed 4 bases at V and 1 base at J, leaving 9 bases unmatched. CDR1 is SGHNT and CDR2 is YYREEE in the germline V gene (reference sequence). CDR3 length equals 16 residues. The CDR3 protein is CASSVGQGLKNTEAFF. DNA of the CDR3: TGTGCCAGCAGCGTAGGACAGGGACTTAAGAACACTGAAGCTTTCTTT.

The J gene is TRBJ1-3, the V gene TRBV14; 11 nucleotides align to TRBD1. The CDR3 is 16 residues long. J lost 3 bases, V lost 4 bases, and 5 bases had no gene match. Looked up from germline, CDR1 is SGHDN and CDR2 is FVKESK. The DNA of the CDR3 is TGTGCCAGCAGCCGAGGGACAGGGGGGTTTGGAAACACCATATATTTT. Its protein is CASSRGTGGFGNTIYF.